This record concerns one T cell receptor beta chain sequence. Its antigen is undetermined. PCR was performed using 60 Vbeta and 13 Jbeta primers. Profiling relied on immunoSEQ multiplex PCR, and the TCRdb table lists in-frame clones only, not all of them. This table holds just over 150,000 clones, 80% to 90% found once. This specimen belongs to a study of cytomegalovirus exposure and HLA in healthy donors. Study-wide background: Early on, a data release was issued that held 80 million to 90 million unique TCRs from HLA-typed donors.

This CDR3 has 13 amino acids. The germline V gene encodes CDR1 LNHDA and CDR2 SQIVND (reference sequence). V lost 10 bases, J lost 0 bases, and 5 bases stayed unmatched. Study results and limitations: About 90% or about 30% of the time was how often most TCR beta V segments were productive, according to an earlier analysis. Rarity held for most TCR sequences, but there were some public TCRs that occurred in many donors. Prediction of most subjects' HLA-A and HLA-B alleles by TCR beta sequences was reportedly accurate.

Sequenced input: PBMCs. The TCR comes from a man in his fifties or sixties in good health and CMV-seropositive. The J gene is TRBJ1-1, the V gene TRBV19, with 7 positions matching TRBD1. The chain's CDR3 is CAIRQGMNTEAFF. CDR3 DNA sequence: TGTGCCATCCGACAGGGAATGAACACTGAAGCTTTCTTT. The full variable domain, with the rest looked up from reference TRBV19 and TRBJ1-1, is DGGITQSPKYLFRKEGQNVTLSCEQNLNHDAMYWYRQDPGQGLRLIYYSQIVNDFQKGDIAEGYSVSREKKESFPLTVTSAQKNPTAFYLCAIRQGMNTEAFFGQGTRLTVV.